Given below is one T cell receptor (beta chain) in context. Antigen unknown. A read error may account for a junction end that differs from germline. Generated by immunoSEQ multiplex PCR, the TCRdb table keeps only in-frame clones and is missing some. This sample has 25,000 to 30,000 clones, with roughly 74% found just once. This sample is part of a study of somatic mutations in cytotoxic T cells in rheumatoid arthritis. The CDR3 consists of 11 residues. Germline assignment: CDR1 MNHNS and CDR2 SASEGT. General observations from the study: An increase in CD8+ clonality with age was seen in rheumatoid arthritis patients but not in healthy controls.

J is TRBJ2-3 and V is TRBV6-1; TRBD2 might be the D (5 bases). The specimen was CD8+ T cells sorted from blood. The receptor comes from a young woman in good health. CDR3 loop: CASSESGYALF. The DNA of the CDR3 is TGTGCCAGCAGTGAATCGGGATACGCTTTATTT.